One sample yielded the 4 T cell receptor beta chains listed below, sequenced in a study of shared clonotypes between healthy human individuals. Produced via immunoSEQ multiplex PCR; TCRdb's table is partial and in-frame only. Of more than 1.2 million clones detected, approximately 98.5% appear once; the ten largest clones hold approximately 0.4%. The sample consisted of naive CD4+ T cells sorted from blood. Specified subset: CD45RA+ positively selected. The source of these receptors is a man in his thirties or forties in good health.

The V call is TRBV19, the J call TRBJ2-7; TRBD1 is a possible D gene (5 bases). The CDR3 spans 13 residues. V was clipped by 8 bases and J by 5 bases, with 16 bases between them. Germline CDR1 and CDR2: LNHDA and SQIVND (reference sequence). This CDR3 is CASQGRWVDEQYF. The DNA for the CDR3 is TGTGCCAGTCAGGGCCGCTGGGTTGACGAGCAGTACTTC.

The J gene is TRBJ2-5, the V gene TRBV29-1; no clear D. The CDR3 has 16 amino acids. Germline CDR1 is SQVTM and CDR2 is ANQGSEA. V lost 4 bases and J 1 base, leaving 19 bases between the germline ends. Written as DNA, the CDR3 is TGCAGCGTTGTTGTTAGGGATGGTCCCCTCCAAGAGACCCAGTACTTC. Translated: CSVVVRDGPLQETQYF. Together with reference TRBV29-1 and TRBJ2-5, the CDR3 gives the full variable domain: SAVISQKPSRDICQRGTSLTIQCQVDSQVTMMFWYRQQPGQSLTLIATANQGSEATYESGFVIDKFPISRPNLTFSTLTVSNMSPEDSSIYLCSVVVRDGPLQETQYFGPGTRLLVL.

The CDR3 loop reads CASSQGLAGSYNEQFF. In nucleotides, the CDR3 is TGTGCCAGCAGCCAGGGGCTAGCGGGATCCTACAATGAGCAGTTCTTC. This chain connects TRBV4-2 to TRBJ2-1, with 9 nucleotides matching TRBD2. CDR1 is LGHNA and CDR2 is YNFKEQ in the germline V gene. CDR3 size: 16 residues. The V and J ends lost 3 bases and 1 base, in that order; junction bases with no gene match: 4.

The V gene is TRBV5-4, the J gene TRBJ2-3, with TRBD2 matching 12 bases. The CDR3 is made up of 16 amino acids. Per germline, CDR1 SGHNT and CDR2 YYREEE (reference sequence). V lost 3 bases to trimming and J lost 2 bases; unmatched junction nucleotides: 4. The CDR3 loop reads CASSSTSGRNTDTQYF. CDR3 in DNA: TGTGCCAGCAGCTCCACTAGCGGGAGGAACACAGATACGCAGTATTTT.